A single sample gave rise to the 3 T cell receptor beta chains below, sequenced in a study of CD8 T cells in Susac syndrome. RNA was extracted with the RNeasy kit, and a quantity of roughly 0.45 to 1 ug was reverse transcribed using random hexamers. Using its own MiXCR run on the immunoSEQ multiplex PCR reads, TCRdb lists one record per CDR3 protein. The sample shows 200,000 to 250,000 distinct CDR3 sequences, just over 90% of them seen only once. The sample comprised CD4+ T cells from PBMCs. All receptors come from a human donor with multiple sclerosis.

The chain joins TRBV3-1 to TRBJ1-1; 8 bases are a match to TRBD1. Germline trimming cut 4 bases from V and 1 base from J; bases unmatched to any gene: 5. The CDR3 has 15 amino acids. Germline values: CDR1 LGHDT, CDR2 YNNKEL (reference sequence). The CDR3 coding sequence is TGTGCCAGCAGCCCCCACGGACAGGGGAACACTGAAGCTTTCTTT. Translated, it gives CASSPHGQGNTEAFF.

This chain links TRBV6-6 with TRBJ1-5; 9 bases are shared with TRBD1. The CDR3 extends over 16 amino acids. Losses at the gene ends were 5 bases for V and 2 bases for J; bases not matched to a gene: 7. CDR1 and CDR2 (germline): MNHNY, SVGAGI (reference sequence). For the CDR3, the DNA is TGTGCCAGCAGTCAACAGGGGGCGCGGGGCAATCAGCCCCAGCATTTT. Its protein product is CASSQQGARGNQPQHF.

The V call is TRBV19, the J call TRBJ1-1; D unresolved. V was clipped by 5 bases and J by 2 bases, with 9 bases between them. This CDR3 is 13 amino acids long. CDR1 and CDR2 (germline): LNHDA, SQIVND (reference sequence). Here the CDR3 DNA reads TGTGCCAGTAGTGTTATATCTAACACTGAAGCTTTCTTT. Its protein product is CASSVISNTEAFF.